Described below is a single TCR beta chain sequence and its context. In the original workflow: It was from reference gene primer amplification that nucleated cell counts were estimated. Only in-frame clones appear in the TCRdb table, and some are missing; sequencing was by immunoSEQ multiplex PCR. From that table come the V and J calls and clone size; the DNA was used to work out D and trimming. The table has approximately 280,000 clones, roughly 89% seen once. This sample was included in a study of blood T cell repertoires in COVID-19. CDR1 and CDR2 from the germline V gene are MGHRA and YSYEKL. The CDR3 sequence is 17 residues long. The V end lost 1 base, the J end lost 0 bases, and 13 bases lay between the germline ends.

The chain recombines TRBV4-1 with TRBJ2-1, with D uncertain. The sample taken for sequencing was PBMCs or T cells enriched from blood (not recorded which). The sequence came from a woman aged 60-70 years who had recovered from COVID-19. This CDR3 is CASSQGSFSLSYNEQFF. CDR3 nucleotides: TGCGCCAGCAGCCAAGGGAGTTTTTCCCTCTCCTACAATGAGCAGTTCTTC.